The present T cell receptor beta chain was sequenced within a study of neoadjuvant anti-PD-1 for oral cavity cancer. The repertoire was sequenced with immunoSEQ multiplex PCR; TCRdb's copy has only in-frame clones and lacks some. The sample has 55,000 to 75,000 clones; more than 65% are singletons. A single count supports this clone. The antigen is not known. Findings and caveats of the study: Post-nivolumab, blood T cell clonality was significantly elevated in non-responders.

The CDR3 loop spans 15 amino acids. V lost 8 bases to trimming and J lost 0 bases; unmatched junction nucleotides: 7. Germline lookup yields CDR1 SNHLY and CDR2 FYNNEI. V usage is TRBV2 and J usage is TRBJ2-5; 9 bases align to TRBD2. Sequenced material: PBMCs, taken before nivolumab (anti-PD-1) treatment. The sequence was collected from a person between 40 and 80 years old with oral cavity squamous cell carcinoma. This CDR3 reads CASSRGGEYQETQYF. The CDR3 coding sequence is TGTGCCAGCTCGCGGGGGGGCGAGTACCAAGAGACCCAGTACTTC.